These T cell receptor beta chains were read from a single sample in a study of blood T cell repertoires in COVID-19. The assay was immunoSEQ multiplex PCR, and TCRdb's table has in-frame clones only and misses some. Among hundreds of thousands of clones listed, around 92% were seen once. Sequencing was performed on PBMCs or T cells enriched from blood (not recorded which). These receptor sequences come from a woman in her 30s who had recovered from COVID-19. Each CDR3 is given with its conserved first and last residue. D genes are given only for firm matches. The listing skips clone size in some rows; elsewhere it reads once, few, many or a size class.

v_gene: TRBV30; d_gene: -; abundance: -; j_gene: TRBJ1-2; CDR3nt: TGTGCCTGGAGTATTGGAGGGCGGGATGGCTACACCTTC; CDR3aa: CAWSIGGRDGYTF
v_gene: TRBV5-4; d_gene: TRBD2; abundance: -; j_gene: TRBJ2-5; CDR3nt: TGTGCCAGCAGCATTAAGTCCGGGACTAGCGGGAGTGAGACCCAGTACTTC; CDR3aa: CASSIKSGTSGSETQYF
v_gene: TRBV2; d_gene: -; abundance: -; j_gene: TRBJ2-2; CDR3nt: TGTGCCAGCAGTGTTAGGCCCCCTAGGAACACCGGGGAGCTGTTTTTT; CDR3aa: CASSVRPPRNTGELFF
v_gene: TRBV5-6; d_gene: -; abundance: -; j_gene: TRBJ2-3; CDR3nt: TGTGCCAGCAGCTTGCCGGGACTGGTCACAGATACGCAGTATTTT; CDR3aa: CASSLPGLVTDTQYF
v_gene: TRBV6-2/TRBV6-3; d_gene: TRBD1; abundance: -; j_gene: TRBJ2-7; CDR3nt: TGTGCCAGCAGTCCCTCCGGGACAGGGGGCTACGAGCAGTACTTC; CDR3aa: CASSPSGTGGYEQYF
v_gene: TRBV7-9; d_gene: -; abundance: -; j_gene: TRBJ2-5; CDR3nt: TGTGCCAGCAGCTCATCGGGACGGAGGGAAGAGACCCAGTACTTC; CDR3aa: CASSSSGRREETQYF
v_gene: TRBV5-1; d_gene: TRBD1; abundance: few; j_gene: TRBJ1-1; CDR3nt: TGCGCCAGCAAACGGACAGGGAACACTGAAGCTTTCTTT; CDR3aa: CASKRTGNTEAFF
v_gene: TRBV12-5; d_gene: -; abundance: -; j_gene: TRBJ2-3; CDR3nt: TGTGCTAGTGGTTTGTGGCGTAGCGTGGAGACAGATACGCAGTATTTT; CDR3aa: CASGLWRSVETDTQYF
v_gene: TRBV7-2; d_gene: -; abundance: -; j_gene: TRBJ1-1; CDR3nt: TGTGCCAGCAGCTTAGGGTTACAGGGAGCAACTGAAGCTTTCTTT; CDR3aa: CASSLGLQGATEAFF
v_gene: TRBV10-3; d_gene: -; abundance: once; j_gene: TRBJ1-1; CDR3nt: TGTGCCACCTATCAAGGGGTTTTGGGTACTGAAGCTTTCTTT; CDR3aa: CATYQGVLGTEAFF
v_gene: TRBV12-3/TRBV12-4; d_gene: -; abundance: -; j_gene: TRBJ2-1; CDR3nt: TGTGCCAGCCGTGGTTCCAGAGGTGAGCAGTTCTTC; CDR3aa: CASRGSRGEQFF
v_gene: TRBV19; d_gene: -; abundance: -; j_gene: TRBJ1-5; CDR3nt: TGTGCCAGTAGGCTCCACCTGACAGACCATAGCAATCAGCCCCAGCATTTT; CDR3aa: CASRLHLTDHSNQPQHF
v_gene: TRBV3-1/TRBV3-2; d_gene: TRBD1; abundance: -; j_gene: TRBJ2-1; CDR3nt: TGTGCCAGCAGCCAAGGACAGGGTAGGCGCAATGAGCAGTTCTTC; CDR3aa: CASSQGQGRRNEQFF
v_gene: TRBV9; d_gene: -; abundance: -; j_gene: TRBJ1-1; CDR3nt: TGTGCCAGCAGCGTAGTCGTGGCAGGGGCTGAAGCTTTCTTT; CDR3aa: CASSVVVAGAEAFF
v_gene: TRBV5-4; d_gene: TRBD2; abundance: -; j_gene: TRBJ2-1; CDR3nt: TGTGAGTCGCGGACCGAGGCGGGAGGGCTTTCAAATGAGCAGTTCTTC; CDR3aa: CESRTEAGGLSNEQFF
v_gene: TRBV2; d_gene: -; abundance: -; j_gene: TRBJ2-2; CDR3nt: TGTGCCAGCAGTGAAGAGGGGATCGGCGGGGAGCTGTTTTTT; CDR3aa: CASSEEGIGGELFF
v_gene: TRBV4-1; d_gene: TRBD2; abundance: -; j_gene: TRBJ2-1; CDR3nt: TGCGCCAGCAGCCAAGATCCGTCGGGGACTAGCGGGAGGATTGGATACAATGAGCAGTTCTTC; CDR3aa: CASSQDPSGTSGRIGYNEQFF
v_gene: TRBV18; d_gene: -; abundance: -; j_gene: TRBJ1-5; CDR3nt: TGTGCCAGCTCGCCCCAGGGTTGGAATCAGCCCCAGCATTTT; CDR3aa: CASSPQGWNQPQHF